The 15 T cell receptor beta chains below were found in one sample sequenced in a study of cytomegalovirus exposure and HLA in healthy donors. PCR amplification relied on 60 Vbeta primers (plus 13 Jbeta primers). Produced via immunoSEQ multiplex PCR; TCRdb's table is partial and in-frame only. The sample lists about 150,000 clones, about three quarters occurring once. Material for sequencing was PBMCs. These receptors were obtained from a man in his forties in good health and CMV-seropositive.

The rearrangement uses TRBV6-5 and TRBJ2-7; TRBD2 is a possible D gene (6 bases). V was clipped by 9 bases and J by 0 bases, with 15 bases between them. The germline V gene has CDR1 MNHEY and CDR2 SVGAGI. The CDR3 loop spans 14 amino acids. As DNA, the CDR3 is TGTGCCAGAGAGGGTGGGGGGAGCTCCTACGAGCAGTACTTC. This sequence encodes CAREGGGSSYEQYF.

This clone was found a few times. V is TRBV19 and J is TRBJ2-7; the match to TRBD1 covers 8 bases. The CDR3 is 16 amino acids. The V gene end was trimmed by 6 bases and the J gene end by 2 bases; junction bases not matched to a gene: 12. Germline V gene lookup returns CDR1 LNHDA and CDR2 SQIVND (reference sequence). CDR3 sequence: CASSPIDRGATYEQYF. In DNA form, the CDR3 reads TGTGCCAGTAGCCCAATCGACAGGGGCGCAACCTACGAGCAGTACTTC.

The gene calls are TRBV28 and TRBJ2-3; 8 bases line up with TRBD2. Germline-derived CDR1 and CDR2 are MDHEN and SYDVKM. The CDR3 covers 17 residues. V lost 5 bases to trimming and J lost 4 bases; unmatched junction nucleotides: 14. This CDR3 is CASSGGFERENPDTQYF. The DNA for the CDR3 is TGTGCCAGCAGTGGGGGTTTCGAGCGGGAGAACCCAGATACGCAGTATTTT.

The genes are TRBV2 and TRBJ2-3; 12 bases align to TRBD2. The germline V gene encodes CDR1 SNHLY and CDR2 FYNNEI. The CDR3 loop spans 14 amino acids. After removal of 2 bases from V and 9 bases from J, the junction contained 3 bases not matched to a gene. In DNA, the CDR3 is TGTGCCAGCAGTGAACGACTAGCGGGAGCGACGCAGTATTTT. It specifies CASSERLAGATQYF.

On this clone: A read error may account for a junction end that differs from germline. The rearrangement links TRBV7-9 to TRBJ1-1; 7 nucleotides agree with TRBD1. Germline CDR1 SEHNR, CDR2 FQNEAQ (reference sequence). This CDR3 spans 15 amino acids. Here the CDR3 reads CSSSITGAGGTEAFF. The DNA for the CDR3 is TGTTCCAGCAGCATTACAGGGGCCGGGGGCACTGAAGCTTTCTTT.

The rearrangement links TRBV15 to TRBJ1-3, with D possibly TRBD1 on 6 matching bases. Germline V gives CDR1 LNHNV, CDR2 YYDKDF (reference sequence). This CDR3 is built from 14 residues. V was clipped by 6 bases and J by 4 bases, with 13 bases between them. The CDR3 DNA reads TGTGCCACCAGTACAGGGTCGCAAGGAAACACCATATATTTT. Its protein is CATSTGSQGNTIYF.

V and J are TRBV29-1 and TRBJ2-3; 16 bases align to TRBD2. V shed 0 bases, J shed 4 bases, and the junction held 7 bases outside the gene matches. This CDR3 contains 18 residues. In germline, CDR1 is SQVTM, CDR2 ANQGSEA. The CDR3 bases are TGCAGCGTTGAAGACCCGGGACTAGCGGGAGGGCTTTCAGATACGCAGTATTTT. Translation gives CSVEDPGLAGGLSDTQYF.

This clone occurred a few times. One junction end does not reproduce the germline sequence, and a read error may be involved. The rearrangement uses TRBV7-9 and TRBJ1-1; D gene uncertain. The CDR3 totals 13 residues. Germline CDR1 and CDR2: SEHNR and FQNEAQ (reference sequence). CDR3 in DNA: TGTTCCAGCAGCTTAGGAGGGAACACTGAAGCTTTCTTT. It is translated as CSSSLGGNTEAFF.

V gene TRBV7-3 combines with J gene TRBJ2-1, with a weak D call TRBD1 (6 bases). V lost 0 bases and J 6 bases, leaving 9 bases between the germline ends. The CDR3 totals 14 residues. Germline V gives CDR1 SGHTA, CDR2 FQGTGA. The CDR3 DNA reads as TGTGCCAGCAGCTTAACGGGGGCGGGCAATGAGCAGTTCTTC. Encoded protein: CASSLTGAGNEQFF.

In regard to this clone: The junction differs from germline at one of its ends, possibly a read error. Different DNA sequences within this sample yield the same CDR3. This sequence joins TRBV5-6 and TRBJ2-4, with unresolved D. This CDR3 is built from 14 residues. The V gene's germline CDR1 is SGHDT and CDR2 YYEEEE. CDR3 residues: CASSLGSSSNIQYF. The CDR3 DNA is TGTGCCAGCAGCTTGGGGTCAAGTAGCAACATTCAGTACTTT.

This clone is a singleton in its sample. V usage is TRBV7-2 and J usage is TRBJ1-5; 7 bases agree with TRBD1. Germline lookup yields CDR1 SGHTA and CDR2 FQGNSA. This CDR3 has 15 amino acids. V trimming: 1 base; J trimming: 6 bases; junction bases outside the gene matches: 6. The CDR3 DNA sequence: TGTGCCAGCAGCTTAGGACAGGGAAACAGTCAGCCCCAGCATTTT. Translating it yields CASSLGQGNSQPQHF.

This clone occurred once. V is TRBV28 and J is TRBJ2-7; TRBD1 is a possible D gene (5 bases). V was clipped by 1 base and J by 4 bases, with 14 bases between them. The length of the CDR3 is 15 residues. Germline V lookup: CDR1 MDHEN, CDR2 SYDVKM. CDR3 sequence (DNA): TGTGCCAGCAGTTTATCTACAGGACCGCCGTACGAGCAGTACTTC. Amino acid sequence: CASSLSTGPPYEQYF.

This rearrangement joins TRBV19 to TRBJ2-6, with D possibly being TRBD2 (6 bases). Germline CDR1 reads LNHDA; CDR2 reads SQIVND (reference sequence). The CDR3 is made up of 17 amino acids. The V gene lost 7 bases and the J gene lost 0 bases, with 16 bases spanning the gap. The DNA of the CDR3 is TGTGCCAGTACCCCGGGAGCGGGCCTCTCTGGGGCCAACGTCCTGACTTTC. It is translated as CASTPGAGLSGANVLTF. Complete variable domain (other parts from reference TRBV19 and TRBJ2-6): DGGITQSPKYLFRKEGQNVTLSCEQNLNHDAMYWYRQDPGQGLRLIYYSQIVNDFQKGDIAEGYSVSREKKESFPLTVTSAQKNPTAFYLCASTPGAGLSGANVLTFGAGSRLTVL.

In this sample, this clone turned up once. The rearrangement joins TRBV9 to TRBJ2-3, with TRBD2 as a possible D gene (5 bases). The CDR3 consists of 15 residues. V shed 0 bases and J shed 1 base, with 9 bases lying between them. CDR1 and CDR2 (germline): SGDLS, YYNGEE. CDR3 sequence (DNA): TGTGCCAGCAGCGTAGTAGCTAGCCGCACAGATACGCAGTATTTT. Translation gives CASSVVASRTDTQYF.

This sequence joins TRBV5-1 and TRBJ2-5; D possibly corresponds to TRBD2 (6 bases). This CDR3 comprises 17 residues. From germline, CDR1 is SGHRS and CDR2 YFSETQ. Trimming left V 7 bases short and J 0 bases short, with 22 bases between. The CDR3, as DNA: TGCGCCAGCTCTTCTGCTCGGGATAGCGGATACCAAGAGACCCAGTACTTC. As protein: CASSSARDSGYQETQYF.